These 27 T cell receptor beta chains originate from one sample sequenced in a study of long-term antiretroviral therapy in people with HIV. Run at survey level, the immunoSEQ assay was version v3.0. Clones were sequenced by immunoSEQ multiplex PCR, and TCRdb holds only the in-frame ones, with some missing. The data show around 30,000 clones, with around 85% seen just once and roughly 10% held by the top ten. Material: unsorted PBMCs, obtained 2.3 years after starting antiretroviral therapy. Receptors were obtained from a man aged 40-49 years with HIV.

This chain connects TRBV27 to TRBJ2-7; 9 bases are a match to TRBD2. The CDR3 totals 17 residues. Germline assignment: CDR1 MNHEY and CDR2 SMNVEV (reference sequence). J lost 3 bases, V lost 0 bases, and 9 bases had no gene match. The CDR3 region is CASSLSVVSGRYYEQYF. CDR3 DNA sequence: TGTGCCAGCAGTTTATCCGTGGTCAGCGGGAGGTACTACGAGCAGTACTTC.

The chain couples TRBV5-1 to TRBJ2-5; D is perhaps TRBD2 (6 bases). CDR3 length equals 13 residues. The germline V gene encodes CDR1 SGHRS and CDR2 YFSETQ. V lost 1 base to trimming and J lost 3 bases, with 7 bases between them. The CDR3 nucleotides read TGCGCCAGCAGCTTGCCGGGGGAAGAGACCCAGTACTTC. This codes for CASSLPGEETQYF.

The chain is built from TRBV6-6 and TRBJ1-2, with D tentatively TRBD1 (5 bases). CDR3 size: 13 residues. Germline CDR1 and CDR2: MNHNY and SVGAGI (reference sequence). V was clipped by 5 bases and J by 7 bases, with 14 bases between them. The CDR3 spells CASSPGGAGGYTF. The CDR3 DNA reads TGTGCCAGCAGTCCCGGCGGGGCTGGTGGCTACACCTTC.

The V and J genes are TRBV11-3 and TRBJ2-7, with D perhaps TRBD2 (5 bases). Germline loops: CDR1 SGHNT, CDR2 YENEEA. The V gene lost 2 bases and the J gene lost 0 bases, with 11 bases spanning the gap. The CDR3 covers 15 residues. CDR3 in DNA: TGTGCCAGCAGCTTATCGGGATCGAGCTCCTACGAGCAGTACTTC. It yields the protein CASSLSGSSSYEQYF. Based on the CDR3 plus reference TRBV11-3 and TRBJ2-7, the full variable domain is EAGVVQSPRYKIIEKKQPVAFWCNPISGHNTLYWYLQNLGQGPELLIRYENEEAVDDSQLPKDRFSAERLKGVDSTLKIQPAELGDSAVYLCASSLSGSSSYEQYFGPGTRLTVT.

CDR3 DNA: TGTGCCAGCAGTGAATGGGGGTTGAGACTGTTTTTT. It codes for CASSEWGLRLFF. The chain links TRBV2 to TRBJ1-4; TRBD1 is a possible D gene (5 bases). Germline V gene sequence: CDR1 SNHLY, CDR2 FYNNEI. The CDR3 has 12 amino acids. V was shortened by 2 bases and J by 13 bases, with 11 bases between the two germline ends.

The chain joins TRBV29-1 to TRBJ1-1, with D perhaps TRBD1 (6 bases). The CDR3 contains 13 residues. CDR1 SQVTM and CDR2 ANQGSEA come from the germline V gene. V was clipped by 5 bases and J by 0 bases, with 10 bases between them. The CDR3, as DNA: TGCAGCGTTCAAACAGGGATGAACACTGAAGCTTTCTTT. Translating gives CSVQTGMNTEAFF.

This chain uses TRBV2 with TRBJ2-5; TRBD1 agrees at 8 bases. The germline V gene has CDR1 SNHLY and CDR2 FYNNEI. This CDR3 is 18 amino acids long. V was pared by 4 bases and J by 4 bases, with 17 bases of the junction left unmatched. CDR3 sequence: CASSVQTGTGLRRETQYF. DNA for the CDR3: TGTGCCAGCAGTGTCCAGACCGGGACAGGCCTCAGGCGAGAGACCCAGTACTTC.

The J gene is TRBJ2-7, the V gene TRBV15, with 7 bases that match TRBD1. Germline assignment: CDR1 LNHNV and CDR2 YYDKDF (reference sequence). J was trimmed by 4 bases and V by 1 base; bases with no gene match: 13. The CDR3 contains 17 residues. CDR3 DNA sequence: TGTGCCACCAGCAGAGTAATGGTTGGGACAGCACCGTACGAGCAGTACTTC. It specifies CATSRVMVGTAPYEQYF. The entire variable domain, with the rest obtained from reference TRBV15 and TRBJ2-7, is as follows: DAMVIQNPRYQVTQFGKPVTLSCSQTLNHNVMYWYQQKSSQAPKLLFHYYDKDFNNEADTPDNFQSRRPNTSFCFLDIRSPGLGDTAMYLCATSRVMVGTAPYEQYFGPGTRLTVT.

CDR3 nucleotides: TGTGCCAGCAGCTTAGAAGGGGCCCCGCGGACTGAAGCTTTCTTT. It translates to CASSLEGAPRTEAFF. This chain links TRBV11-3 with TRBJ1-1, with a weak D call TRBD1 (5 bases). CDR1 and CDR2 (germline): SGHNT, YENEEA. This CDR3 is 15 amino acids long. The V end was cut by 0 bases, the J end by 5 bases, with 13 bases between.

V and J are TRBV5-1 and TRBJ1-1; tentatively, D is TRBD1 (5 bases). This CDR3 region has 16 residues. V lost 1 base and J lost 1, with 14 bases in between. From germline, CDR1 is SGHRS and CDR2 YFSETQ. The chain's CDR3 is CASSLSHQGSNTEAFF. DNA of the CDR3: TGCGCCAGCAGCTTGTCTCACCAGGGATCGAACACTGAAGCTTTCTTT.

The chain employs TRBV5-1 and TRBJ2-1, with 8 bases fitting TRBD2. CDR1 SGHRS and CDR2 YFSETQ come from the germline V gene. J lost 4 bases, V lost 0 bases, and 3 bases had no gene match. The CDR3 runs to 15 residues. As DNA, the CDR3 is TGCGCCAGCAGCTTGGAGGTAGCGGGGTACAATGAGCAGTTCTTC. Translation gives CASSLEVAGYNEQFF. Supplemented by reference TRBV5-1 and TRBJ2-1, the full variable domain reads KAGVTQTPRYLIKTRGQQVTLSCSPISGHRSVSWYQQTPGQGLQFLFEYFSETQRNKGNFPGRFSGRQFSNSRSEMNVSTLELGDSALYLCASSLEVAGYNEQFFGPGTRLTVL.

V usage is TRBV13 and J usage is TRBJ2-7, with 11 bases matching TRBD2. V shed 5 bases and J 6 bases; nucleotides not matched to a gene: 9. This CDR3 has 15 residues. Germline V gives CDR1 PRHDT, CDR2 FYEKMQ (reference sequence). The CDR3 DNA is TGTGCCAGCAGCCCCGAGAGTAGCGGGAGGGCCGAGCAGTACTTC. This gives the protein CASSPESSGRAEQYF.

This clone was observed a handful of times. The rearrangement uses TRBV19 and TRBJ1-1; D is unresolved. The germline CDR1 and CDR2 sequences are LNHDA and SQIVND (reference sequence). The CDR3 spans 13 residues. V was shortened by 3 bases and J by 5 bases, with 10 bases between the two germline ends. In nucleotides, the CDR3 is TGTGCCAGTAGTATTTTGACTGTAACTGAAGCTTTCTTT. This sequence encodes CASSILTVTEAFF.

The rearrangement links TRBV5-4 to TRBJ1-4, with 7 positions matching TRBD1. V lost 3 bases to trimming and J lost 4 bases; unmatched junction nucleotides: 9. The germline CDR1 and CDR2 sequences are SGHNT and YYREEE (reference sequence). The CDR3 is 16 residues long. CDR3 nucleotides: TGTGCCAGCAGCTCAACCGGGACAGCTAGTAATGAAAAACTGTTTTTT. This translates into CASSSTGTASNEKLFF.

J is TRBJ1-2 and V is TRBV5-6; possible D gene TRBD1, 6 bases. From germline, CDR1 is SGHDT and CDR2 YYEEEE. Between the trimmed V and J ends, which lost 0 bases and 7 bases, there was a span of 13 bases. The CDR3 runs to 14 residues. CDR3 loop: CASSLDVRGSGYTF. The CDR3, as DNA: TGTGCCAGCAGCTTGGATGTCAGGGGAAGTGGCTACACCTTC.

This chain connects TRBV6-1 to TRBJ1-4, with D unresolved. Germline-derived CDR1 and CDR2 are MNHNS and SASEGT. V lost 6 bases, J lost 4 bases, and 12 bases lay in between. This CDR3 has 14 amino acids. CDR3 bases: TGTGCCAGCAGAACTGGACCGATTAATGAAAAACTGTTTTTT. The encoded protein is CASRTGPINEKLFF.

This rearrangement joins TRBV5-4 to TRBJ2-1; TRBD2 matches at 8 bases. V was pared by 3 bases and J by 4 bases, with 15 bases of the junction left unmatched. Germline lookup yields CDR1 SGHNT and CDR2 YYREEE (reference sequence). The CDR3 totals 18 residues. CDR3: CASSWGGSAGGLYNEQFF. The CDR3 DNA reads TGTGCCAGCAGCTGGGGTGGGTCTGCGGGAGGCCTTTACAATGAGCAGTTCTTC.

This clone appeared once. The V call is TRBV19, the J call TRBJ2-3, with 8 bases that match TRBD2. From germline, CDR1 is LNHDA and CDR2 SQIVND (reference sequence). After removal of 7 bases from V and 3 bases from J, the junction contained 9 bases not matched to a gene. This CDR3 contains 15 residues. The CDR3: CASTSGGERTDTQYF. The DNA for the CDR3 is TGTGCCAGTACCTCGGGGGGGGAGAGAACAGATACGCAGTATTTT. Based on the CDR3 plus reference TRBV19 and TRBJ2-3, the full variable domain is DGGITQSPKYLFRKEGQNVTLSCEQNLNHDAMYWYRQDPGQGLRLIYYSQIVNDFQKGDIAEGYSVSREKKESFPLTVTSAQKNPTAFYLCASTSGGERTDTQYFGPGTRLTVL.

The chain has TRBV5-5 and TRBJ1-2; TRBD1 agrees at 7 bases. CDR1 SGHKS and CDR2 YYEKEE come from the germline V gene (reference sequence). The CDR3 spans 17 residues. Unmatched junction bases numbered 8, after V lost 0 bases and J lost 0 bases. DNA for the CDR3: TGTGCCAGCAGCTTGGATCCGGGACAGCCGACTAACTATGGCTACACCTTC. It is translated as CASSLDPGQPTNYGYTF.

The chain has TRBV6-5 and TRBJ2-3; D possibly corresponds to TRBD2 (6 bases). Germline V lookup: CDR1 MNHEY, CDR2 SVGAGI. Trimming left V 5 bases short and J 6 bases short, with 12 bases between. There are 13 residues in the CDR3. The CDR3, as DNA: TGTGCCAGCAGTCGGGAGAAGTGGGATACGCAGTATTTT. This codes for CASSREKWDTQYF.

The chain recombines TRBV2 with TRBJ2-3; D is possibly TRBD2 (6 bases). The V end was cut by 8 bases, the J end by 6 bases, with 18 bases between. The CDR3 is 14 amino acids. Germline values: CDR1 SNHLY, CDR2 FYNNEI. CDR3 loop: CASRTGVGSDTQYF. As DNA, the CDR3 is TGTGCCAGCCGGACGGGAGTAGGGTCGGATACGCAGTATTTT.

This clone was found once. The V call is TRBV7-3, the J call TRBJ2-2, with TRBD2 identical over 12 bases. Trimming at V came to 5 bases and at J to 1 base, leaving 14 bases not matched to a gene. The V gene's germline CDR1 is SGHTA and CDR2 FQGTGA. The CDR3 is 20 residues long. The CDR3, as DNA: TGTGCCAGCAGCATTGCAGGACCTGGGACTAGCGGGTTGAACACCGGGGAGCTGTTTTTT. This codes for CASSIAGPGTSGLNTGELFF.

The chain recombines TRBV30 with TRBJ2-3; D tentatively fits TRBD1 or TRBD2 (5 bases each). V gave up 5 bases and J gave up 0 bases, with 12 bases separating them. Germline V gives CDR1 GTSNPN, CDR2 SVGIG (reference sequence). The CDR3 runs 14 residues. The CDR3 sequence: CAWLQEGSTDTQYF. In DNA, the CDR3 is TGTGCCTGGCTACAAGAGGGGAGCACAGATACGCAGTATTTT.

This clone was counted a few times. The chain recombines TRBV2 with TRBJ1-3, with D possibly TRBD1 on 6 matching bases. The V end lost 7 bases, the J end lost 2 bases, and 12 bases lay between the germline ends. Germline loops: CDR1 SNHLY, CDR2 FYNNEI. This CDR3 is 14 amino acids long. CDR3 amino acids: CASKTGTTGNTIYF. The CDR3 nucleotides are TGTGCCAGCAAAACCGGGACAACTGGAAACACCATATATTTT.

The J gene is TRBJ2-7, the V gene TRBV6-1; the D gene is possibly TRBD1 (5 bases). Trimming cost V 0 bases and J 0 bases, with 12 bases left between them. The germline CDR1 and CDR2 sequences are MNHNS and SASEGT. This CDR3 has 16 residues. The CDR3 DNA is TGTGCCAGCAGTGAAGCTATAGGGGCAGGCTCCTACGAGCAGTACTTC. This gives the protein CASSEAIGAGSYEQYF.

This clone was seen once. This chain connects TRBV11-2 to TRBJ2-3; D gene unclear. Trimming left V 2 bases short and J 0 bases short, with 9 bases between. Germline V CDR1 and CDR2: SGHAT, FQNNGV. The CDR3 totals 15 residues. The CDR3 sequence: CASSLSSSSTDTQYF. In DNA, the CDR3 is TGTGCCAGCAGCTTATCGTCATCTAGCACAGATACGCAGTATTTT. The full variable domain, with the rest looked up from reference TRBV11-2 and TRBJ2-3, is EAGVAQSPRYKIIEKRQSVAFWCNPISGHATLYWYQQILGQGPKLLIQFQNNGVVDDSQLPKDRFSAERLKGVDSTLKIQPAKLEDSAVYLCASSLSSSSTDTQYFGPGTRLTVL.

The CDR3 nucleotides read TGCGCCAGCAGCCCGACACCAAGCGGACAGGGGGAAAATGAAAAACTGTTTTTT. Protein: CASSPTPSGQGENEKLFF. The gene calls are TRBV5-1 and TRBJ1-4, with 10 bases aligning to TRBD1. Germline V gives CDR1 SGHRS, CDR2 YFSETQ. The V gene end was trimmed by 4 bases and the J gene end by 5 bases; junction bases not matched to a gene: 14. The CDR3 contains 18 residues.